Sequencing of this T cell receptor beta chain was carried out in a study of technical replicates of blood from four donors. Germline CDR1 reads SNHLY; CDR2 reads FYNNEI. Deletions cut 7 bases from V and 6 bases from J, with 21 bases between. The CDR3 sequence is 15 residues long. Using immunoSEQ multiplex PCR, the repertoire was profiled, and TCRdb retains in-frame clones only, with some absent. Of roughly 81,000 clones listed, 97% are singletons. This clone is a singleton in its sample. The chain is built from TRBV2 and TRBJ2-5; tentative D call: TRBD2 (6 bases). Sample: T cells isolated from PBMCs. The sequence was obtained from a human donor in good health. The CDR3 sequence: CASNLKDYIGKTQYF. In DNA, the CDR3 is TGTGCCAGCAACCTCAAGGACTACATAGGAAAGACCCAGTACTTC. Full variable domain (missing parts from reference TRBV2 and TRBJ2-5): EPEVTQTPSHQVTQMGQEVILRCVPISNHLYFYWYRQILGQKVEFLVSFYNNEISEKSEIFDDQFSVERPDGSNFTLKIRSTKLEDSAMYFCASNLKDYIGKTQYFGPGTRLLVL.